The clone carrying this T cell receptor beta chain has a handful of counts. The data are from a study of identical twins. TCRdb used MiXCR to reprocess the 5' RACE reads, holding one entry per CDR3 protein. Counted here are 1.5 million or so distinct CDR3 sequences, more than 30% occurring once; the ten biggest clones make up under 0.35%. Germline assignment: CDR1 MGHRA and CDR2 YSYEKL. This CDR3 has 13 amino acids. The V gene lost 0 bases and the J gene lost 7 bases, with 7 bases spanning the gap. This receptor was obtained from a newborn girl in good health. Sequencing was carried out using cord blood. The chain couples TRBV4-1 to TRBJ1-5; no definite D call. The CDR3 is CASSQEVIQPQHF. The CDR3 DNA follows: TGCGCCAGCAGCCAAGAAGTGATCCAGCCCCAGCATTTT.